This T cell receptor beta chain was profiled in a study of tumor-infiltrating lymphocytes in primary liver carcinoma. About the study: Maximum tumor diameters ranged from roughly 4 to 11 cm, stage T1-T3 N0M0. Sample counts of productive TCRbeta reads spanned roughly 3.5 to 7.13 million; these counts were similar across tissue types. General study results and limits: With p = 0.039, the top-250-clone fraction in tumors significantly exceeded that in blood.

Note on this clonotype: Its specificity is not known. Since a much larger clone is just one base distant, this may be a read error.

A constant-region primer served to make TCR beta cDNA from about 0.45 ug total RNA. Generation of the TCR beta libraries relied on three nested multiplex PCR rounds using slightly modified ARM-PCR. MiXCR, run by TCRdb on the multiplex PCR reads, gives a single entry per CDR3 protein. The table lists fewer than 110,000 distinct CDR3 sequences, 55% to 80% of them singletons. Unsorted bulk tissue (about 20-30 mg) underwent RNA and DNA co-extraction. Each tumor specimen held more than 85% viable tumor cells. The receptor comes from a woman aged 55-70 years with primary liver carcinoma and hepatitis B virus infection. The sample comprised liver tumor tissue from sampling region 2. Subset reported: tumor region T2, inferior pole.

The CDR3 nucleotides are TGCGCCAGCTGCCGAGGACAGGACAGCTCCTACGAGCAGTACTTC. This sequence encodes CASCRGQDSSYEQYF. The genes are TRBV5-1 and TRBJ2-7; 7 positions agree with TRBD1. Losses at the gene ends were 7 bases for V and 0 bases for J; bases not matched to a gene: 10. Per germline, CDR1 SGHRS and CDR2 YFSETQ. The CDR3 extends over 15 amino acids.